The rows below give T cell receptor beta chains drawn from one sample of a study of beta chain features in type 1 diabetes. The protocol was immunoSEQ multiplex PCR, while the TCRdb copy is restricted to in-frame clones and leaves out a portion. This table has some 400,000 clones, roughly 16% appearing once. Source material: naive CD4+ T cells from blood. The receptors were sampled from a woman in her late teens or twenties in good health. Each CDR3 is given with its conserved first and last residue. A D gene is named only where the DNA matches it firmly. The size field is filled for only some rows; it gives once, few, many or a size class.

TRBV30	TRBJ1-5	few	TRBD1	TGTGCCTGGCAAATACAGGGGAACCAGCCCCAGCATTTT	CAWQIQGNQPQHF
TRBV11-2	TRBJ1-2	-	TRBD1	TGTGCCAGCAGCCGAGACAGGGAGGGCTACACCTTC	CASSRDREGYTF
TRBV7-2	TRBJ2-3	-	-	TGTGCCAGCCGGGCGGGGATTTTGGATACGCAGTATTTT	CASRAGILDTQYF
TRBV7-8	TRBJ2-2	-	-	TGTGCCAGCAGCTCCCGAGGGCCGCACACCGGGGAGCTGTTTTTT	CASSSRGPHTGELFF
TRBV5-1	TRBJ1-2	-	TRBD1	TGCGCCAGCAGTTCCGCCGGGACAGACGCATCCACCTTC	CASSSAGTDASTF
TRBV14	TRBJ2-1	few	TRBD1	TGTGCCAGCAGCCAAAGAGGGGGCTGGTACAATGAGCAGTTCTTC	CASSQRGGWYNEQFF
TRBV7-8	TRBJ1-2	-	-	TGTGCCAGCAGCAGAGGGACTTTCGCCTACACCTTC	CASSRGTFAYTF
TRBV28	TRBJ1-5	once	-	TGTGCCAGCAGCCCGATGGAGGGTAATCAGCCCCAGCATTTT	CASSPMEGNQPQHF
TRBV30	TRBJ2-7	-	TRBD2	TGTGCCTGGAGTGTACTTAGCGGGATGAGCTCCTACGAGCAGTACTTC	CAWSVLSGMSSYEQYF
TRBV7-2	TRBJ2-7	-	TRBD2	TGTGCCAGCAGCTTTGCGACTAGCTTCTTGAACGAGCAGTACTTC	CASSFATSFLNEQYF
TRBV2	TRBJ2-5	few	-	TGTGCCAGCAGTGTCTCCCAGAAAGAGACCCAGTACTTC	CASSVSQKETQYF
TRBV6-5	TRBJ2-4	-	-	TGTGCCAGCAGTTACAGGGACAACCGAAACATTCAGTACTTC	CASSYRDNRNIQYF
TRBV5-4	TRBJ2-7	-	TRBD2	TGTGCCAGCAGCAAGGGACTAGCGGGCCTCTACGAGCAGTACTTC	CASSKGLAGLYEQYF
TRBV18	TRBJ2-1	-	-	TGTGCCAGCTCACCAACGCGGGGCTCCTACAATGAGCAGTTCTTC	CASSPTRGSYNEQFF
TRBV5-1	TRBJ2-7	-	TRBD1	TGCGCCAGCAATACAGGGGCAACGTGGAACGAGCAGTACTTC	CASNTGATWNEQYF
TRBV9	TRBJ2-2	few	TRBD2	TGTGCCAGCAGACTAGCGGCGAACACCGGGGAGCTGTTTTTT	CASRLAANTGELFF
TRBV2	TRBJ2-7	few	-	TGTGCCAGCCGAGGTGTGTACGAGCAGTACTTC	CASRGVYEQYF
TRBV4-2	TRBJ1-5	-	TRBD1	TGTGCCAGCAGCCAAAGACAGGGGTCAAATCAGCCCCAGCATTTT	CASSQRQGSNQPQHF
TRBV30	TRBJ1-4	few	-	TGTGCCTGGAAGCTAGGTGGAACGAGTAATGAAAAACTGTTTTTT	CAWKLGGTSNEKLFF
TRBV29-1	TRBJ2-3	-	-	TGCAGCGTTGAAGAAGGGGCTAGTCGTCCAGATACGCAGTATTTT	CSVEEGASRPDTQYF
TRBV30	TRBJ2-1	few	TRBD1	TGTGCCTGGAGTAGGGGACAGCTTTACAATGAGCAGTTCTTC	CAWSRGQLYNEQFF